The clone carrying this T cell receptor (beta chain) came up once. The data are from a study of blood T cell repertoires in COVID-19. Study context: COVID-19 samples collected from the United States, Italy and Spain covered acute and convalescent phases. The analysed material was cDNA or gDNA that came from T cells, B-cell-depleted T cells, or PBMCs.

V was shortened by 1 base and J by 3 bases, with 7 bases between the two germline ends. Germline CDR1 and CDR2: MGHRA and YSYEKL. This CDR3 contains 13 residues. Measured with immunoSEQ multiplex PCR; TCRdb has only the in-frame clones, and not every one. The data hold about 200,000 clones, with roughly 77% observed a single time. Individuals drawn from approximately 22 US areas were about 18 to 95 years old. The gene calls are TRBV4-1 and TRBJ2-7, with D uncertain. This receptor was obtained from a woman aged 45 to 65 with acute COVID-19. The sequencing sample was made of PBMCs or T cells enriched from blood (not recorded which). The CDR3, as DNA: TGCGCCAGCAGCCAAGGATCCGGCTACGAGCAGTACGTC. This gives the protein CASSQGSGYEQYV.